This T cell receptor (beta chain) comes out of a study of blood T cell repertoires in COVID-19. Whole-study context: The study drew acute and convalescent COVID-19 samples from the United States, Italy and Spain. Sources were T cells, B-cell-depleted T cells, or PBMCs; the material itself was cDNA or gDNA.

Germline lookup yields CDR1 SEHNR and CDR2 FQNEAQ (reference sequence). V was pared by 4 bases and J by 5 bases, with 17 bases between. The CDR3 is made up of 16 amino acids. Original processing methods: For nucleated cells, counts were estimated from reference gene primer amplification. Generated by immunoSEQ multiplex PCR, the TCRdb table keeps only in-frame clones and is missing some. The V and J calls and clone size are taken from that table; D and trimming were inferred from the DNA. The table shows 200,000 to 250,000 clones, with roughly 88% occurring only once. The receptor was derived from a man aged 50 to 60 with active or convalescent COVID-19. The sample taken for sequencing was peripheral blood. The chain recombines TRBV7-9 with TRBJ2-2; weak D call: TRBD1 (5 bases). The CDR3 sequence is CASSSWGGSPTGELFF. In nucleotides, the CDR3 is TGTGCCAGCAGCTCATGGGGCGGATCCCCAACCGGGGAGCTGTTTTTT.